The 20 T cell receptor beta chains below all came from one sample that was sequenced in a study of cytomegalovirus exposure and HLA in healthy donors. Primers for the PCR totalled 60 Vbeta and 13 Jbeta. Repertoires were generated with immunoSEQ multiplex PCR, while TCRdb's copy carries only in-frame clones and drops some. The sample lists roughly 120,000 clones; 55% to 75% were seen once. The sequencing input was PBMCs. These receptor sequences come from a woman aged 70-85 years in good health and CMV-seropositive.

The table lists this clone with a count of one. CDR3 in amino acids: CASSQENRGANTEAFF. CDR3 in DNA: TGCGCCAGCAGCCAAGAAAACAGGGGGGCGAACACTGAAGCTTTCTTT. The chain carries TRBV4-1 and TRBJ1-1; 8 positions match TRBD1. Germline V gene sequence: CDR1 MGHRA, CDR2 YSYEKL. Trimming removed 0 bases from V and 1 base from J; junction bases left unmatched: 4. This CDR3 is 16 amino acids long.

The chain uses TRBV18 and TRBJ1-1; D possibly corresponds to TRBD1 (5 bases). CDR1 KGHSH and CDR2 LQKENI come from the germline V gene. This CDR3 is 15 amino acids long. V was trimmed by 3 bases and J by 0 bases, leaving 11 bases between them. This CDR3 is CASSPGGGLNTEAFF. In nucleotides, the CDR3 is TGTGCCAGCTCACCTGGGGGGGGTTTGAACACTGAAGCTTTCTTT.

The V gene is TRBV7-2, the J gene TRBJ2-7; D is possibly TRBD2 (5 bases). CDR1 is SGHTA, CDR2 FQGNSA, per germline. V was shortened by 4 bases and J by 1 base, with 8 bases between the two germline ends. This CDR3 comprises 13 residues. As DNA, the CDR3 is TGTGCCAGCAGCTGGACTCGTTCCTACGAGCAGTACTTC. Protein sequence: CASSWTRSYEQYF.

The CDR3 coding sequence is TGTGCCAGCAGTCCAAGGGGGACGGCTAGCTACAATGAGCAGTTCTTC. It yields the protein CASSPRGTASYNEQFF. The V call is TRBV27, the J call TRBJ2-1; D possibly corresponds to TRBD1 (6 bases). Trimming pared 5 bases from V and 3 bases from J, leaving 17 bases between. Germline CDR1 is MNHEY and CDR2 is SMNVEV (reference sequence). The CDR3 is made up of 16 amino acids.

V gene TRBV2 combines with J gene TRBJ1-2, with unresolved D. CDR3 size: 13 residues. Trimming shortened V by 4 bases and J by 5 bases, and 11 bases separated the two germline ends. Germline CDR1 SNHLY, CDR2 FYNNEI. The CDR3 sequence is CASSVTDSYGYTF. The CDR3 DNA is TGTGCCAGCAGTGTGACGGACTCATATGGCTACACCTTC.

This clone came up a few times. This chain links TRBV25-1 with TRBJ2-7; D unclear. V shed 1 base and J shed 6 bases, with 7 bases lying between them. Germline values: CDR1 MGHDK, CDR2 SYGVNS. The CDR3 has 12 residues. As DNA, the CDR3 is TGTGCCAGCAGTGAATTGGCTCGCGAGCAGTACTTC. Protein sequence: CASSELAREQYF.

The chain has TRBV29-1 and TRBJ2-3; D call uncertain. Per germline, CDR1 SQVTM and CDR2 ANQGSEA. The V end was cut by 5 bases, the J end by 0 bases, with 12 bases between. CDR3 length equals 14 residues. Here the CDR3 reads CSVFTVQSTDTQYF. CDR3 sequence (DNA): TGCAGCGTTTTTACAGTCCAGAGCACAGATACGCAGTATTTT.

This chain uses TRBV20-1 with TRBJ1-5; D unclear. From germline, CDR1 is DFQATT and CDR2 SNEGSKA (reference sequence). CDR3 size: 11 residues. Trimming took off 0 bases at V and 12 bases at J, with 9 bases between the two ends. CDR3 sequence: CSARDLTSQHF. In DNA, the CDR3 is TGCAGTGCTAGAGATTTAACTAGCCAGCATTTT.

The CDR3 DNA reads TGTGCCAGCAGTTCTAGCGGGGGAGGGTTCAATGAGCAGTTCTTC. Encoded protein: CASSSSGGGFNEQFF. The chain couples TRBV27 to TRBJ2-1, with 10 bases lining up with TRBD2. The CDR3 is 15 residues long. V lost 4 bases to trimming and J lost 6 bases; unmatched junction nucleotides: 6. Germline CDR1 and CDR2: MNHEY and SMNVEV (reference sequence).

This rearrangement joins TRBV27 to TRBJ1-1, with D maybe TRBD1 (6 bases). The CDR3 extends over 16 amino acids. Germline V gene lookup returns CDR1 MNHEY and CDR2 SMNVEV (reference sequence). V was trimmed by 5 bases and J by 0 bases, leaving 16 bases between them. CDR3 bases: TGTGCCAGCAGTCCCAACAGGGCTGGGGTGAACACTGAAGCTTTCTTT. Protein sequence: CASSPNRAGVNTEAFF.

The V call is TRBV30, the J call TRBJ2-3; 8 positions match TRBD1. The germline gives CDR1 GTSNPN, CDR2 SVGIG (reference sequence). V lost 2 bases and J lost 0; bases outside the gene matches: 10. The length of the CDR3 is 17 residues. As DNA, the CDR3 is TGTGCCTGGAGTACTACCCCCGGGACAGGAAGCACAGATACGCAGTATTTT. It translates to CAWSTTPGTGSTDTQYF.

CDR3 in DNA: TGTGCCAGTAGTATTCTTTTTAGCAATCAGCCCCAGCATTTT. It codes for CASSILFSNQPQHF. V and J are TRBV19 and TRBJ1-5; no definite D call. Germline V gene data show CDR1 as LNHDA and CDR2 as SQIVND (reference sequence). Trimming removed 3 bases at V and 0 bases at J, with 6 bases between. The CDR3 contains 14 residues.

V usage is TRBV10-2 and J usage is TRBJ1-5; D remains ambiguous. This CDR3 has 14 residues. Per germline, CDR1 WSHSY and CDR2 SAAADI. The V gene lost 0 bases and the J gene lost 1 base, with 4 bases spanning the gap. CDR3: CASSESSSNQPQHF. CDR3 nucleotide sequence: TGCGCCAGCAGTGAGTCCTCCAGCAATCAGCCCCAGCATTTT.

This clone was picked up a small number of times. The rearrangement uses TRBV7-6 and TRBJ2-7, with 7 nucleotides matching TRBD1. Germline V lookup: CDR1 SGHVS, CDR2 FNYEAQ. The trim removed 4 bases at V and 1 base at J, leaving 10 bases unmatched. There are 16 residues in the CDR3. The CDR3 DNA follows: TGTGCCAGCAGCTCCTTAATCGAACAGGGGTCCTACGAGCAGTACTTC. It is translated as CASSSLIEQGSYEQYF. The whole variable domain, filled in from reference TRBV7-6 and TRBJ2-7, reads GAGVSQSPRYKVTKRGQDVALRCDPISGHVSLYWYRQALGQGPEFLTYFNYEAQQDKSGLPNDRFSAERPEGSISTLTIQRTEQRDSAMYRCASSSLIEQGSYEQYFGPGTRLTVT.

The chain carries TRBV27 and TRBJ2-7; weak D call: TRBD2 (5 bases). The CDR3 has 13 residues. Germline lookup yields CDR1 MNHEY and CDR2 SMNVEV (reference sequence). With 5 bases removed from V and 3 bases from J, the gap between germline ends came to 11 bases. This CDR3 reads CASSPAEGYEQYF. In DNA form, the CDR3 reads TGTGCCAGCAGTCCTGCCGAGGGCTACGAGCAGTACTTC.

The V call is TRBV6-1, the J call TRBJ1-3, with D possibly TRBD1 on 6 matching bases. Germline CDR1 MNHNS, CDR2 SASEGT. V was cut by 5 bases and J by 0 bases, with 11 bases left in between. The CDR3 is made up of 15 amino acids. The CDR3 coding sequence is TGTGCCAGCAGTAACCAGGACAGCTCTGGAAACACCATATATTTT. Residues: CASSNQDSSGNTIYF.

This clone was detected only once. The CDR3 loop is CASSPRDRITDTQYF. CDR3 nucleotides: TGTGCCAGCAGCCCCCGGGACAGGATCACAGATACGCAGTATTTT. The chain recombines TRBV7-9 with TRBJ2-3, with 8 bases fitting TRBD1. V lost 5 bases, J lost 2 bases, and 6 bases stayed unmatched. This CDR3 is built from 15 residues. Germline CDR1 and CDR2: SEHNR and FQNEAQ (reference sequence).

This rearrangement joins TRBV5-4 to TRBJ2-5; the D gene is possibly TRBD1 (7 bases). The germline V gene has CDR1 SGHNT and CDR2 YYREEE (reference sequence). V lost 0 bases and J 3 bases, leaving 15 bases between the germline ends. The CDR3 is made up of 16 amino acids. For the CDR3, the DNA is TGTGCCAGCAGCTTGGGACAGGGACTCGTTGAAGAGACCCAGTACTTC. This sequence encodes CASSLGQGLVEETQYF. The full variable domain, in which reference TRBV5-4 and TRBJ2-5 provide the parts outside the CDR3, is ETGVTQSPTHLIKTRGQQVTLRCSSQSGHNTVSWYQQALGQGPQFIFQYYREEENGRGNFPPRFSGLQFPNYSSELNVNALELDDSALYLCASSLGQGLVEETQYFGPGTRLLVL.

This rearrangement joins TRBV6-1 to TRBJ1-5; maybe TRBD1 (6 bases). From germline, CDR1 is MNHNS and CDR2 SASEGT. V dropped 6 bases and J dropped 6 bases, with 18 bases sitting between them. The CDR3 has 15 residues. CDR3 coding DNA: TGTGCCAGCAGCGCCCAGGACAGTATTGGTCAGCCCCAGCATTTT. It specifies CASSAQDSIGQPQHF.

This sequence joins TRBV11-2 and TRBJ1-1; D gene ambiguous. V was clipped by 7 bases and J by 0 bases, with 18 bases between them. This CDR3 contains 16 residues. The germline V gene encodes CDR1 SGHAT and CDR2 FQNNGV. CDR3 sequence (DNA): TGTGCCAGCAAACCGACAACTCAAGAATTGAACACTGAAGCTTTCTTT. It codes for CASKPTTQELNTEAFF.